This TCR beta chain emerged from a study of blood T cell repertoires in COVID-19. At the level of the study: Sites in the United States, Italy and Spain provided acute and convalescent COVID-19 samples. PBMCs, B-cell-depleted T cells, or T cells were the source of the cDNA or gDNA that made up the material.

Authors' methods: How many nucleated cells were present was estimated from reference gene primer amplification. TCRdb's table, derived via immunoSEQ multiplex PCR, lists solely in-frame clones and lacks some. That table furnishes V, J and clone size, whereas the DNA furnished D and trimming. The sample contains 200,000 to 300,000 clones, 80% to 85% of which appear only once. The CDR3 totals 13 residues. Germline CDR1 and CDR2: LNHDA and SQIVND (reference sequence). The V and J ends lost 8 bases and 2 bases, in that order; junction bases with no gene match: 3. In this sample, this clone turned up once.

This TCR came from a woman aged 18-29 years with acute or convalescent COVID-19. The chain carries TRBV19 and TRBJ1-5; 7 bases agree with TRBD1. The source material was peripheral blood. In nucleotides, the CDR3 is TGTGCCAGTGGCGGGACAGGCAATCAGCCCCAGCATTTT. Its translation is CASGGTGNQPQHF.